The clone carrying this TCR beta chain appeared a few times. These data originate in a study of blood T cell repertoires in COVID-19. Per germline, CDR1 SGHRS and CDR2 YFSETQ. This CDR3 has 13 amino acids. V lost 1 base and J 3 bases, leaving 7 bases between the germline ends. Measured with immunoSEQ multiplex PCR; TCRdb has only the in-frame clones, and not every one. The profile shows about 160,000 clones, approximately 85% of them singletons. The sample was peripheral blood. This clonotype was sampled from a man older than 75 with COVID-19, enrolled during active disease. The V and J genes are TRBV5-1 and TRBJ1-1, with D unclear. In nucleotides, the CDR3 is TGCGCCAGCAGCTTGAGGAGGTACACTGAAGCTTTCTTT. It is translated as CASSLRRYTEAFF.